Presented here are 21 T cell receptor beta chains from one specimen sequenced in a study of blood T cell repertoires in COVID-19. Assay: immunoSEQ multiplex PCR; the TCRdb copy retains only in-frame clones and omits some. The sample shows about 140,000 clones, approximately 88% of them seen only once. The source material was peripheral blood. Receptors originate from a human donor in a cohort sampled during active COVID-19.

The gene calls are TRBV7-8 and TRBJ2-1, with TRBD1 identical over 12 bases. The germline CDR1 and CDR2 sequences are SGHVS and FQNEAQ. The CDR3 totals 17 residues. The ends lost 3 bases at V and 2 bases at J; junction bases unmatched: 5. CDR3 sequence: CASSFLWDRGPYNEQFF. The CDR3, as DNA: TGTGCCAGCAGCTTCCTCTGGGACAGGGGGCCCTACAATGAGCAGTTCTTC.

The chain is built from TRBV2 and TRBJ1-4; a possible D gene is TRBD1 (5 bases). CDR1 and CDR2 (germline): SNHLY, FYNNEI. This CDR3 region has 15 residues. V lost 5 bases, J lost 8 bases, and 18 bases lay in between. The CDR3 DNA follows: TGTGCCAGCAGTTTTACCGGGGGAGGAAGCGAAAAACTGTTTTTT. Protein: CASSFTGGGSEKLFF.

The CDR3 nucleotides read TGTGCCAGCGGACAGGGCAACCAAGAGACCCAGTACTTC. This sequence encodes CASGQGNQETQYF. The V gene is TRBV6-5, the J gene TRBJ2-5, with 8 bases fitting TRBD1. J was trimmed by 0 bases and V by 8 bases; bases with no gene match: 2. The V gene's germline CDR1 is MNHEY and CDR2 SVGAGI. The CDR3 covers 13 residues.

The chain carries TRBV12-5 and TRBJ2-5; 7 positions agree with TRBD1. Germline CDR1 reads LGHNT; CDR2 reads FRNRAP. Unmatched junction bases numbered 9, after V lost 1 base and J lost 7 bases. The CDR3 covers 15 residues. The DNA of the CDR3 is TGTGCTAGTGGTTTGGACCAAACAGGGGCCGGGACCCAGTACTTC. This sequence encodes CASGLDQTGAGTQYF.

This clone has only a few counts. The chain has TRBV4-2 and TRBJ1-1; 7 bases fit TRBD1. The trim removed 4 bases at V and 1 base at J, leaving 6 bases unmatched. The CDR3 contains 15 residues. Germline V CDR1 and CDR2: LGHNA, YNFKEQ. The CDR3 sequence: CASSRDRVRNTEAFF. In DNA, the CDR3 is TGTGCCAGCAGCCGAGACAGGGTGAGGAACACTGAAGCTTTCTTT.

This chain links TRBV7-2 with TRBJ2-5; D perhaps matches TRBD2 (5 bases). Germline V gene data show CDR1 as SGHTA and CDR2 as FQGNSA. V lost 4 bases and J lost 4, with 13 bases in between. The CDR3 sequence is 14 residues long. The CDR3 bases are TGTGCCAGCAGCTCGGAGTGGGGAGCAGAGACCCAGTACTTC. Protein sequence: CASSSEWGAETQYF.

The CDR3 loop reads CAITTTGGTGELFF. The DNA for the CDR3 is TGTGCCATCACCACGACAGGGGGCACCGGGGAGCTGTTTTTT. The chain carries TRBV10-3 and TRBJ2-2; TRBD1 matches 9 bases. The CDR3 covers 14 residues. V lost 7 bases and J lost 4; bases outside the gene matches: 4. The germline V gene has CDR1 ENHRY and CDR2 SYGVKD.

The chain employs TRBV27 and TRBJ2-7; 7 bases align to TRBD2. Losses at the gene ends were 4 bases for V and 4 bases for J; bases not matched to a gene: 7. The CDR3 has 14 amino acids. Germline V lookup: CDR1 MNHEY, CDR2 SMNVEV (reference sequence). The CDR3 region has the DNA TGTGCCAGCAGTTGGGCTAGCGGAAATTACGAGCAGTACTTC. Translated, it gives CASSWASGNYEQYF.

V gene TRBV7-3 combines with J gene TRBJ2-5; TRBD1 matches at 7 bases. Germline-derived CDR1 and CDR2 are SGHTA and FQGTGA. Unmatched junction bases numbered 2, after V lost 4 bases and J lost 3 bases. This CDR3 is 13 amino acids long. DNA for the CDR3: TGTGCCAGCAGCTATACAGGGGAAGAGACCCAGTACTTC. This sequence encodes CASSYTGEETQYF.

The chain employs TRBV7-9 and TRBJ1-2; TRBD1 matches 7 bases. The V gene's germline CDR1 is SEHNR and CDR2 FQNEAQ (reference sequence). The CDR3 extends over 15 amino acids. Unmatched junction bases numbered 9, after V lost 1 base and J lost 7 bases. In DNA form, the CDR3 reads TGTGCCAGCAGCTTAGATGAGGTCAGGGGGACTGGCTACACCTTC. It is translated as CASSLDEVRGTGYTF.

This clone was seen only a few times. The CDR3 spells CASSPHLRLNTEAFF. DNA of the CDR3: TGTGCCAGCAGCCCCCACCTACGTTTGAACACTGAAGCTTTCTTT. The rearrangement uses TRBV7-9 and TRBJ1-1; D ambiguous. V shed 5 bases and J shed 0 bases, with 13 bases lying between them. From germline, CDR1 is SEHNR and CDR2 FQNEAQ (reference sequence). This CDR3 spans 15 amino acids.

The V call is TRBV4-3, the J call TRBJ2-1; TRBD2 is a possible D gene (7 bases). Trimming removed 0 bases at V and 1 base at J, with 10 bases between. The CDR3 has 16 residues. Germline assignment: CDR1 LGHNA and CDR2 YSLEER. The CDR3 sequence is CASSQESGTSYNEQFF. The DNA for the CDR3 is TGCGCCAGCAGCCAAGAAAGCGGGACATCCTACAATGAGCAGTTCTTC.

The chain recombines TRBV24-1 with TRBJ2-7; the match to TRBD1 covers 7 bases. CDR3 length equals 14 residues. The J segment lost 1 base and the V segment lost 2 bases, leaving 1 base of the junction unmatched. Germline CDR1 is KGHDR and CDR2 is SFDVKD. As DNA, the CDR3 is TGTGCCACCAGTGATTCGGGACAGTCCTACGAGCAGTACTTC. Translated: CATSDSGQSYEQYF.

The chain is built from TRBV19 and TRBJ1-2; unclear D gene. In germline, CDR1 is LNHDA, CDR2 SQIVND (reference sequence). The ends were cut back, 4 bases at V and 3 bases at J, with 12 bases in the middle. The CDR3 consists of 14 residues. The DNA of the CDR3 is TGTGCCAGTAGTACCCGCTCAGGTTACTATGGCTACACCTTC. Its translation is CASSTRSGYYGYTF. Drawing the rest from reference TRBV19 and TRBJ1-2, the complete variable domain is DGGITQSPKYLFRKEGQNVTLSCEQNLNHDAMYWYRQDPGQGLRLIYYSQIVNDFQKGDIAEGYSVSREKKESFPLTVTSAQKNPTAFYLCASSTRSGYYGYTFGSGTRLTVV.

For the CDR3, the DNA is TGTGCCAGCAGCCCCAGCGGGTACTACAATGAGCAGTTCTTC. Its translation is CASSPSGYYNEQFF. The chain carries TRBV3-1 (or the pseudogene TRBV3-2) and TRBJ2-1; D might be TRBD2 (6 bases). CDR3 length: 14 amino acids. CDR1 and CDR2 from the germline V gene are LGHDT and YNNKEL (reference sequence). V dropped 4 bases and J dropped 3 bases, with 10 bases sitting between them.

This clone was observed once. As DNA, the CDR3 is TGTGCCAGCAGTTACAGCTCCTACGAGCAGTACTTC. As protein: CASSYSSYEQYF. This chain connects TRBV12-3 or TRBV12-4 to TRBJ2-7; D call uncertain. This CDR3 comprises 12 residues. The V end was cut by 4 bases, the J end by 0 bases, with 4 bases between.

The CDR3 spells CASSEWTEAFF. For the CDR3, the DNA is TGTGCCAGCAGTGAGTGGACTGAAGCTTTCTTT. The J gene is TRBJ1-1, the V gene TRBV6-2 or TRBV6-3; D is ambiguous. The CDR3 is 11 amino acids. Trimming pared 5 bases from V and 5 bases from J, leaving 6 bases between. Germline CDR1 is MNHEY and CDR2 is SVGEGT.

The chain combines TRBV27 with TRBJ2-3; 9 positions match TRBD1. Germline CDR1 is MNHEY and CDR2 is SMNVEV (reference sequence). The ends lost 6 bases at V and 4 bases at J; junction bases unmatched: 11. This CDR3 is built from 16 residues. The CDR3 sequence is CASRGTPQGASDTQYF. The CDR3 DNA is TGTGCCAGCAGGGGAACTCCACAGGGGGCCTCAGATACGCAGTATTTT.

The J gene is TRBJ1-2, the V gene TRBV19; TRBD1 matches 8 bases. V lost 6 bases to trimming and J lost 2 bases; unmatched junction nucleotides: 11. In germline, CDR1 is LNHDA, CDR2 SQIVND (reference sequence). This CDR3 region has 16 residues. The chain's CDR3 is CASSRDRSTLNYGYTF. In DNA form, the CDR3 reads TGTGCCAGTAGCCGGGACAGGAGCACCCTAAACTATGGCTACACCTTC.

CDR3: CASSQGQYNEQFF. CDR3 in DNA: TGCGCCAGCAGCCAGGGACAGTACAATGAGCAGTTCTTC. The chain carries TRBV5-1 and TRBJ2-1, with TRBD1 matching over 7 bases. The junction had 2 bases not matched to a gene; V was cut back by 4 bases and J by 4 bases. This CDR3 is built from 13 residues. The germline CDR1 and CDR2 sequences are SGHRS and YFSETQ.

V gene TRBV25-1 combines with J gene TRBJ1-4, with D possibly being TRBD1 (5 bases). V lost 2 bases and J 3 bases, leaving 16 bases between the germline ends. The CDR3 totals 17 residues. Germline CDR1 MGHDK, CDR2 SYGVNS. The CDR3 nucleotides read TGTGCCAGCAGTGAAATGTTATTTGGAGGGGCTAATGAAAAACTGTTTTTT. Its translation: CASSEMLFGGANEKLFF.